The rows below give T cell receptor beta chains drawn from one sample of a study of blood T cell repertoires in COVID-19. TCRdb's copy holds only in-frame clones and misses some; the assay was immunoSEQ multiplex PCR. The repertoire holds 100,000 to 110,000 clones, about nine tenths seen once, with approximately 2.2% in the top ten. The sequencing sample was made of peripheral blood. These receptors all stem from a man aged 50-59 years with active COVID-19. Each CDR3 is given without its conserved first and last residue. The D gene is left open where the match is weak.

V	J	D	CDR3
TRBV5-1	TRBJ2-5	TRBD2	ASRRATSRDQETQY
TRBV4-2	TRBJ2-1	TRBD2	ASSQDMGSTSGVLEQF
TRBV5-4	TRBJ1-2	.	ASSLEGVRGYT
TRBV4-2	TRBJ1-4	.	ASSQTDRGGNEKLF
TRBV9	TRBJ1-5	TRBD1	ASSFTGGSQPQH
TRBV19	TRBJ2-7	TRBD1	ASSIPGTGGKSYEQY
TRBV4-1	TRBJ2-3	TRBD1	ASSQALTGGGTDTQY
TRBV30	TRBJ2-5	TRBD2	AWSGGAGELGETQY
TRBV18	TRBJ2-7	TRBD2	ASSSAGGGRDEQY
TRBV11-2	TRBJ2-1	TRBD2	ASSYPGTSGKRQF
TRBV14	TRBJ2-7	TRBD1	ASSQGQGGYEQY
TRBV9	TRBJ2-2	.	ASSVELRGTGELF
TRBV11-2	TRBJ1-6	TRBD1	ASSLEGQSNSPLH
TRBV2	TRBJ2-1	TRBD2	ASSGTRAGNEQF
TRBV18	TRBJ2-1	.	ASSPAHFNHNEQF
TRBV15	TRBJ2-1	.	ATSRDSRGKEQF
TRBV12-3/TRBV12-4	TRBJ2-5	TRBD1	ASSRDRGETQY
TRBV7-2	TRBJ2-1	.	ASSLSLFSYNEQF
TRBV13	TRBJ2-3	.	ASSPGGLGTDTQY
TRBV3-1/TRBV3-2	TRBJ1-5	.	ASSQGDNQPQH
TRBV7-8	TRBJ1-1	.	ASSLGAGNTEAF
TRBV19	TRBJ1-3	TRBD1	ASSTGSSGNTIY
TRBV5-1	TRBJ2-3	TRBD1	ASSPPGQATADTQY
TRBV10-1	TRBJ2-1	TRBD2	ASSGKRGGQSSYNEQF